Listed here are 14 T cell receptor beta chains from one sample, sequenced in a study of beta chain features in type 1 diabetes. Expressed TCRB transcripts were sequenced because the isolated RNA had all been reverse transcribed beforehand. Data came from immunoSEQ multiplex PCR; TCRdb stores just in-frame clones and leaves some out. This sample has 900,000 or so clones, with 17% found just once. Sequencing was carried out using naive CD4+ T cells from blood. Receptors were obtained from a woman younger than 30 in good health.

The chain uses TRBV25-1 and TRBJ2-5; possible D gene TRBD1, 5 bases. Between the trimmed V and J ends, which lost 5 bases and 2 bases, there was a span of 9 bases. Germline values: CDR1 MGHDK, CDR2 SYGVNS. This CDR3 region has 13 residues. The CDR3 region is CASSWRQQETQYF. As DNA, the CDR3 is TGTGCCAGCAGTTGGAGACAGCAAGAGACCCAGTACTTC. Filled out from reference TRBV25-1 and TRBJ2-5, the complete variable domain reads EADIYQTPRYLVIGTGKKITLECSQTMGHDKMYWYQQDPGMELHLIHYSYGVNSTEKGDLSSESTVSRIRTEHFPLTLESARPSHTSQYLCASSWRQQETQYFGPGTRLLVL.

This clone was seen a few times. This rearrangement joins TRBV25-1 to TRBJ1-1; a weak D match, TRBD1 (6 bases). Germline V gene data show CDR1 as MGHDK and CDR2 as SYGVNS. The CDR3 covers 13 residues. Trimming removed 8 bases from V and 8 bases from J, with 18 bases in between. In DNA form, the CDR3 reads TGTGCCAGCGGGGGGGCGAGGAGAGGCGAAGCTTTCTTT. Protein product: CASGGARRGEAFF.

This clone was counted only a few times. The same CDR3 also results from other DNA sequences found in this sample. V usage is TRBV9 and J usage is TRBJ1-3; TRBD1 might be the D (5 bases). CDR3 size: 14 residues. CDR1 is SGDLS, CDR2 YYNGEE, per germline. With 0 bases removed from V and 1 base from J, the gap between germline ends came to 5 bases. For the CDR3, the DNA is TGTGCCAGCAGCGTAGAGGGGTCTGGAAACACCATATATTTT. Protein: CASSVEGSGNTIYF.

The chain combines TRBV7-8 with TRBJ2-3; possible D gene TRBD1, 6 bases. The germline V and J ends were trimmed by 1 base and 1 base, with 6 bases remaining between them. Germline V lookup: CDR1 SGHVS, CDR2 FQNEAQ. The CDR3 is 14 amino acids. The CDR3 sequence: CASSLGTGTDTQYF. The CDR3, as DNA: TGTGCCAGCAGCTTAGGGACAGGCACAGATACGCAGTATTTT.

The V call is TRBV9, the J call TRBJ2-7; D is ambiguous. V was trimmed by 0 bases and J by 4 bases, leaving 11 bases between them. From germline, CDR1 is SGDLS and CDR2 YYNGEE. The CDR3 totals 14 residues. The CDR3 spells CASSVGPVDYEQYF. The DNA of the CDR3 is TGTGCCAGCAGCGTAGGTCCCGTGGATTACGAGCAGTACTTC.

With regard to this clone: One base away lies a much larger clone, so this may be a sequencing read error. The gene calls are TRBV7-8 and TRBJ2-3, with D unclear. V lost 3 bases and J 2 bases, leaving 6 bases between the germline ends. Germline-derived CDR1 and CDR2 are SGHVS and FQNEAQ. CDR3 size: 13 residues. The CDR3 DNA follows: TGTGCCAGCAGCTTGGCAGTCACAGATACGCAGTATTTT. This sequence encodes CASSLAVTDTQYF.

The chain recombines TRBV7-6 with TRBJ1-4; 7 nucleotides agree with TRBD1. The germline CDR1 and CDR2 sequences are SGHVS and FNYEAQ. Trimming at V came to 5 bases and at J to 3 bases, leaving 6 bases not matched to a gene. This CDR3 contains 15 residues. The CDR3 nucleotides read TGTGCCAGCAGCCAAAACAGGGGTTCTAATGAAAAACTGTTTTTT. This translates into CASSQNRGSNEKLFF.

This sequence joins TRBV2 and TRBJ2-1; 8 nucleotides line up with TRBD1. CDR3 length equals 12 residues. J lost 12 bases, V lost 6 bases, and 7 bases had no gene match. The germline CDR1 and CDR2 sequences are SNHLY and FYNNEI. In DNA, the CDR3 is TGTGCCAGCAGCGGGGGACAGGTTGGGCAGTTCTTC. Translation gives CASSGGQVGQFF. Complete variable domain (other parts from reference TRBV2 and TRBJ2-1): EPEVTQTPSHQVTQMGQEVILRCVPISNHLYFYWYRQILGQKVEFLVSFYNNEISEKSEIFDDQFSVERPDGSNFTLKIRSTKLEDSAMYFCASSGGQVGQFFGPGTRLTVL.

J is TRBJ1-1 and V is TRBV19; weak D call: TRBD1 (6 bases). This CDR3 is built from 17 residues. Germline-derived CDR1 and CDR2 are LNHDA and SQIVND (reference sequence). Deletions cut 3 bases from V and 0 bases from J, with 17 bases between. The CDR3 loop is CASSMFRGWNMNTEAFF. CDR3 nucleotide sequence: TGTGCCAGTAGTATGTTTAGGGGGTGGAACATGAACACTGAAGCTTTCTTT.

This clone was detected only a few times. The chain is built from TRBV6-5 and TRBJ2-7; perhaps D is TRBD1 or TRBD2 (5 bases each). This CDR3 is 14 amino acids long. V lost 3 bases and J lost 3, with 12 bases in between. Germline assignment: CDR1 MNHEY and CDR2 SVGAGI. CDR3 sequence reads: CASSYFGGGYEQYF. Here the CDR3 DNA reads TGTGCCAGCAGTTATTTTGGGGGTGGCTACGAGCAGTACTTC.

The chain couples TRBV7-9 to TRBJ1-4; possibly TRBD1 for D (5 bases). Germline V gene lookup returns CDR1 SEHNR and CDR2 FQNEAQ (reference sequence). CDR3 length equals 13 residues. Trimming removed 4 bases from V and 8 bases from J, with 11 bases in between. The chain's CDR3 is CASSSAGMEKLFF. The CDR3 nucleotides are TGTGCCAGCAGCTCAGCAGGGATGGAAAAACTGTTTTTT. Together with reference TRBV7-9 and TRBJ1-4, the CDR3 gives the full variable domain: DTGVSQNPRHKITKRGQNVTFRCDPISEHNRLYWYRQTLGQGPEFLTYFQNEAQLEKSRLLSDRFSAERPKGSFSTLEIQRTEQGDSAMYLCASSSAGMEKLFFGSGTQLSVL.

The chain employs TRBV25-1 and TRBJ2-7; tentatively, D is TRBD2 (6 bases). The CDR3 is 16 amino acids. Germline CDR1 is MGHDK and CDR2 is SYGVNS. V lost 2 bases to trimming and J lost 0 bases, with 14 bases between them. CDR3 protein: CASSELEGMGSYEQYF. For the CDR3, the DNA is TGTGCCAGCAGTGAACTGGAGGGGATGGGCTCCTACGAGCAGTACTTC.

The J gene is TRBJ2-2, the V gene TRBV29-1; 9 bases agree with TRBD2. The CDR3 extends over 14 amino acids. V was pared by 5 bases and J by 5 bases, with 6 bases of the junction left unmatched. Germline CDR1 SQVTM, CDR2 ANQGSEA. CDR3: CSVLGSGRTGELFF. CDR3 coding DNA: TGCAGCGTTTTAGGTAGCGGGAGAACCGGGGAGCTGTTTTTT.

The chain is built from TRBV7-9 and TRBJ1-1, with D possibly being TRBD1 (6 bases). Looked up from germline, CDR1 is SEHNR and CDR2 is FQNEAQ (reference sequence). The V end lost 5 bases, the J end lost 4 bases, and 11 bases lay between the germline ends. This CDR3 has 13 residues. The CDR3 nucleotides read TGTGCCAGCAGCCTCCAGGGGAGCACTGAAGCTTTCTTT. Its protein is CASSLQGSTEAFF.